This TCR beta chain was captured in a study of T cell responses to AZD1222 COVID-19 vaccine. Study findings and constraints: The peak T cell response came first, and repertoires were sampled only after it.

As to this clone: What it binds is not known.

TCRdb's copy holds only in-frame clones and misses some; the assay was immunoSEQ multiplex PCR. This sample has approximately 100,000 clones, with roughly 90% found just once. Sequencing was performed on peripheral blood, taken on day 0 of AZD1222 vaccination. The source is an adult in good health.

The CDR3 region has the DNA TGTGCTAGTGGCCTAGGACAGGGCGATGCCACCTCTGGAAACACCATATATTTT. Translating gives CASGLGQGDATSGNTIYF. The chain uses TRBV12-5 and TRBJ1-3; 8 bases line up with TRBD1. CDR1 and CDR2 from the germline V gene are LGHNT and FRNRAP. The CDR3 runs to 18 residues. Trimming at V came to 6 bases and at J to 0 bases, leaving 13 bases not matched to a gene.